The 6 T cell receptor beta chains reported below all come from one sample, sequenced in a study of blood T cell repertoires in COVID-19 (dated by TCRdb to about 2020). Library construction relied on the immunoSEQ multiplex PCR assay. The table was pulled from immuneACCESS by TCRdb, which kept in-frame rearrangements only. Such tables lose some clones; where checked, under half of the loss comes from unresolved V genes, and the rest has no known cause. Across this sample there are fewer than 250,000 clones, with 88% seen only once. The ten most abundant clones make up about 1.7% of the sample. Sequencing used peripheral blood. The source of these receptors is a man aged 65 to 85 with acute or convalescent COVID-19.

The V gene is TRBV7-2, the J gene TRBJ1-5; no clear D. Trimming left V 3 bases short and J 4 bases short, with 7 bases between. Per germline, CDR1 SGHTA and CDR2 FQGNSA. The CDR3 length is 13 residues. The CDR3 reads CASSFEVNQPQHF. In DNA form, the CDR3 reads TGTGCCAGCAGCTTTGAGGTAAATCAGCCCCAGCATTTT.

The rearrangement uses TRBV5-4 and TRBJ2-5; D ambiguous. Trimming removed 4 bases at V and 2 bases at J, with 9 bases between. This CDR3 is 13 amino acids long. Per the germline V gene, CDR1 is SGHNT and CDR2 is YYREEE (reference sequence). For the CDR3, the DNA is TGTGCCAGCAGCGTGGCTTCTCAAGAGACCCAGTACTTC. It translates to CASSVASQETQYF.

The chain has TRBV29-1 and TRBJ2-5, with a weak D call TRBD2 (6 bases). This CDR3 region has 14 residues. V dropped 3 bases and J dropped 7 bases, with 18 bases sitting between them. Germline-derived CDR1 and CDR2 are SQVTM and ANQGSEA. The CDR3 region is CSVESYGGVGTQYF. CDR3 nucleotide sequence: TGCAGCGTTGAGTCTTACGGGGGAGTCGGGACCCAGTACTTC.

In this sample, this clone turned up once. The V and J genes are TRBV5-4 and TRBJ1-6, with D possibly matching TRBD1 (5 bases). The CDR3 loop spans 14 amino acids. CDR1 SGHNT and CDR2 YYREEE come from the germline V gene (reference sequence). With 1 base removed from V and 6 bases from J, the gap between germline ends came to 8 bases. The CDR3 loop is CASSLMGGNSPLHF. The CDR3 DNA follows: TGTGCCAGCAGCTTGATGGGGGGTAATTCACCCCTCCACTTT.

This clone has just one count. This sequence joins TRBV5-5 and TRBJ2-1, with 9 positions matching TRBD1. The CDR3 is 15 residues long. With 5 bases clipped from V and 6 bases from J, the junction kept 9 bases outside the gene matches. Germline values: CDR1 SGHKS, CDR2 YYEKEE (reference sequence). CDR3 bases: TGTGCCAGCAGTATCGCCGGGACAGGGATCAATGAGCAGTTCTTC. Its protein product is CASSIAGTGINEQFF.

As regards this clone: The same CDR3 arises from other DNA sequences in this sample as well. The chain is built from TRBV18 and TRBJ2-5; D might be TRBD1 (5 bases). This CDR3 is 13 amino acids long. Germline V lookup: CDR1 KGHSH, CDR2 LQKENI. Between the trimmed V and J ends, which lost 2 bases and 3 bases, there was a span of 7 bases. Written as DNA, the CDR3 is TGTGCCAGCTCACCATCCAGGGAAGAGACCCAGTACTTC. Translated: CASSPSREETQYF.